This T cell receptor beta chain came from a study of blood T cell repertoires in COVID-19. Trimming cost V 4 bases and J 0 bases, with 12 bases left between them. Germline lookup yields CDR1 KGHSH and CDR2 LQKENI. The CDR3 sequence is 16 residues long. Libraries were prepared by immunoSEQ multiplex PCR; TCRdb keeps only in-frame clonotypes and omits some of them. The sample shows nearly 200,000 clones, approximately 80% of them seen only once. The TCR sequence derives from a human donor in a cohort sampled during active COVID-19. What was sequenced was peripheral blood. This sequence joins TRBV18 and TRBJ1-4; D is perhaps TRBD1 (5 bases). DNA for the CDR3: TGTGCCAGCTCACGTCGGACAATCGCAACTAATGAAAAACTGTTTTTT. Its protein is CASSRRTIATNEKLFF.